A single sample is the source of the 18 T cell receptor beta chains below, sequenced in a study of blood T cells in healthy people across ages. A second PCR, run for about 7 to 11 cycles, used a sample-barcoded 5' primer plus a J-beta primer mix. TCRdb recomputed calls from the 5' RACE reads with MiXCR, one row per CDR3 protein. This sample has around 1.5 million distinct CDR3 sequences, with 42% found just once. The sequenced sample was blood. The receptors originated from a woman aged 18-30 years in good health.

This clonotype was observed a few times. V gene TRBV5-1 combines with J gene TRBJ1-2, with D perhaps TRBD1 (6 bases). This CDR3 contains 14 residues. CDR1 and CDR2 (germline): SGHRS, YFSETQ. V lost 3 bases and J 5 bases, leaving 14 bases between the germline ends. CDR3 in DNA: TGCGCCAGCAGCTCGCACAGGGTCGGGTATGGCTACACCTTC. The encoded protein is CASSSHRVGYGYTF.

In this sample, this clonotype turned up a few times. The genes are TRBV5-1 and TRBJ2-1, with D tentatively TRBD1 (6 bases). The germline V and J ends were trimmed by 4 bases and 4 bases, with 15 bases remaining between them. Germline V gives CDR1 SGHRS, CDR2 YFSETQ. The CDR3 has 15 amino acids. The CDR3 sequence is CASSQTGSLYNEQFF. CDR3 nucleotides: TGCGCCAGCAGCCAGACAGGATCCCTATACAATGAGCAGTTCTTC.

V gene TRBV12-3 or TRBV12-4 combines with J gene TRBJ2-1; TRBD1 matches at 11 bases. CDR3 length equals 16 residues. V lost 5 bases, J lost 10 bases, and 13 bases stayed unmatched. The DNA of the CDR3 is TGTGCCAGCAGTCCACGTCCGGACAGGGGGCGGGACGAGCAGTTCTTC. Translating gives CASSPRPDRGRDEQFF.

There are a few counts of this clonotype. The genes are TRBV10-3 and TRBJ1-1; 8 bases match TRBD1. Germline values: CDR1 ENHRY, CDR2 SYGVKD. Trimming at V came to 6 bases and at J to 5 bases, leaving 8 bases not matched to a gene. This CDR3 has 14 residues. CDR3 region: CAIRNDRGRTEAFF. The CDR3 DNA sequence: TGTGCCATCAGGAACGACAGGGGAAGGACTGAAGCTTTCTTT.

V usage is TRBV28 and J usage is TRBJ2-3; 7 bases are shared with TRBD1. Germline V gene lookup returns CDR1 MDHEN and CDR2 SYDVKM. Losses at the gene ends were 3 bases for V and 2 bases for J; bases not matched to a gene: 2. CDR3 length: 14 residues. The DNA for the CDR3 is TGTGCCAGCAGTTTCAGGGGGTTCACAGATACGCAGTATTTT. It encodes CASSFRGFTDTQYF.

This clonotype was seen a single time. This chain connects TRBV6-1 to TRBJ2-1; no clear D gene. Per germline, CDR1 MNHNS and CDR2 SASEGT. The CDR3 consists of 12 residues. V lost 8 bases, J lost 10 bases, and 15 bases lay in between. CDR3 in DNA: TGTGCCAGCCTAAGCGAGACGGAAGAGCAGTTCTTC. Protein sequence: CASLSETEEQFF.

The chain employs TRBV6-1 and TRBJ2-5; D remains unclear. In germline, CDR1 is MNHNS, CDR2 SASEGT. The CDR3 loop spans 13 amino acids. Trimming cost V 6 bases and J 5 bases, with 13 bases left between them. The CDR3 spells CASRPTATETQYF. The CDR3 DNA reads TGTGCCAGCAGACCGACTGCAACGGAGACCCAGTACTTC.

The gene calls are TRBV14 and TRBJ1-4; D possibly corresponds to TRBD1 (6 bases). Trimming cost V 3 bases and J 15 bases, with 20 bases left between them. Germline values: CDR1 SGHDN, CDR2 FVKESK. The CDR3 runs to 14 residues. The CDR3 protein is CASSHDEDSPEVFF. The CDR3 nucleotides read TGTGCCAGCAGCCATGATGAGGACAGCCCCGAGGTGTTTTTT.

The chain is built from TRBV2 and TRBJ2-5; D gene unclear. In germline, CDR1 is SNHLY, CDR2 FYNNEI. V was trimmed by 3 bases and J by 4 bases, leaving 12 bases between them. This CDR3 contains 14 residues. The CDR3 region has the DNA TGTGCCAGCAGTGAGGGGAACGGCGGAGAGACCCAGTACTTC. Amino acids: CASSEGNGGETQYF.

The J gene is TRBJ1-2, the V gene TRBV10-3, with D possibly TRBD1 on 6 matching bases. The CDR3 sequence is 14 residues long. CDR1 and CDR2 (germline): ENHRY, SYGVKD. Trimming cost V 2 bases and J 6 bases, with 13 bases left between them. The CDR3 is CAISEVGGEDGYTF. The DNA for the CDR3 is TGTGCCATCAGTGAGGTGGGGGGCGAGGATGGCTACACCTTC.

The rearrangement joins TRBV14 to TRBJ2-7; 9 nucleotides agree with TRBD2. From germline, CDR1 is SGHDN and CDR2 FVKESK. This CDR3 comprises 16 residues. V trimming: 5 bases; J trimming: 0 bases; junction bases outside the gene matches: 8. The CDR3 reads CASSSATSGPSYEQYF. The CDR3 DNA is TGTGCCAGCAGCAGCGCGACTAGCGGACCCTCCTACGAGCAGTACTTC.

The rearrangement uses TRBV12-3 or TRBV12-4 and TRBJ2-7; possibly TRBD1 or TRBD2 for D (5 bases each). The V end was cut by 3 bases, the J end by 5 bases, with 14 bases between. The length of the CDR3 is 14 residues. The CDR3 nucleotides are TGTGCCAGCAGTTTTGCGAGGGGCCTGGACGAGCAGTACTTC. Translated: CASSFARGLDEQYF.

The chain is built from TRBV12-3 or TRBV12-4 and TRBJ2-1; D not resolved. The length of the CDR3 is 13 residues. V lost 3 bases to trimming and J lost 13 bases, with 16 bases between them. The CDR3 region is CASSFERARTQFF. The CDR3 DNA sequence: TGTGCCAGCAGTTTCGAACGGGCCAGAACACAGTTCTTC.

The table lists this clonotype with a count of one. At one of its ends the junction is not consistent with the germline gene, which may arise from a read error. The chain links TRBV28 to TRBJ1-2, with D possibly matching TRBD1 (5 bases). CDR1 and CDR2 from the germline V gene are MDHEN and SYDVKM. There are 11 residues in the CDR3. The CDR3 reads CAISGVYGHTF. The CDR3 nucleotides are TGTGCCATCTCGGGGGTCTATGGCCACACCTTC.

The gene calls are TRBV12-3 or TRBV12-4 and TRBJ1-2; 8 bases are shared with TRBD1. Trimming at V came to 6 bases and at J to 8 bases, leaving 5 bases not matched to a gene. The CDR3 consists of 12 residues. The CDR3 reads CASSPRGQGYTF. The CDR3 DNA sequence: TGTGCCAGCAGCCCCAGGGGGCAAGGCTACACCTTC.

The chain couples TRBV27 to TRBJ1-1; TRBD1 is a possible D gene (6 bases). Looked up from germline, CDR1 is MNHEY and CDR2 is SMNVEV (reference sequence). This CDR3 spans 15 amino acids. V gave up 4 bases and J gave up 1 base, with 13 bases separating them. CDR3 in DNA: TGTGCCAGCAGTTCCGCAGGGGCGGGGAACACTGAAGCTTTCTTT. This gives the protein CASSSAGAGNTEAFF.

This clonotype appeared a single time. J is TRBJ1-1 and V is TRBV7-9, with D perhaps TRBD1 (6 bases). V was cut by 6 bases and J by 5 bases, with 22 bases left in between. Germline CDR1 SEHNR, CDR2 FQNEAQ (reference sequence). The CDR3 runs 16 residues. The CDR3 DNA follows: TGTGCCAGCAGTTTGGGAGGGGGGACCCTGGGGACTGAAGCTTTCTTT. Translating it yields CASSLGGGTLGTEAFF.

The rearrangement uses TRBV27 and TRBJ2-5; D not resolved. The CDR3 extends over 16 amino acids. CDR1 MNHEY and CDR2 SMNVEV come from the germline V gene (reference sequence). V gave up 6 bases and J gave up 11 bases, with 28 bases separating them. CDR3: CASSSWVGESYNEQYF. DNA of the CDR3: TGTGCCAGCAGCTCCTGGGTCGGAGAGTCTTACAATGAGCAGTACTTC.